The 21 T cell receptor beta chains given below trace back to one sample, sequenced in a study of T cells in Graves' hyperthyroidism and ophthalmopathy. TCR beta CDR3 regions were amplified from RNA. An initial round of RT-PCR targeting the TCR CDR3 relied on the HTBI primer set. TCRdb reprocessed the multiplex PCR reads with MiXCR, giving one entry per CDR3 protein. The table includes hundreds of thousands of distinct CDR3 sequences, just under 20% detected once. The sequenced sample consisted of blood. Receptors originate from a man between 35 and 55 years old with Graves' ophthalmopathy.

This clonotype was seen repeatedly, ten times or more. CDR3 sequence reads: CASSQDRAYEQYF. The CDR3 DNA reads as TGTGCCAGCAGCCAAGATCGGGCCTACGAGCAGTACTTC. The rearrangement uses TRBV3-1 and TRBJ2-7; D not resolved. CDR3 size: 13 residues. V was shortened by 0 bases and J by 2 bases, with 5 bases between the two germline ends. CDR1 LGHDT and CDR2 YNNKEL come from the germline V gene (reference sequence).

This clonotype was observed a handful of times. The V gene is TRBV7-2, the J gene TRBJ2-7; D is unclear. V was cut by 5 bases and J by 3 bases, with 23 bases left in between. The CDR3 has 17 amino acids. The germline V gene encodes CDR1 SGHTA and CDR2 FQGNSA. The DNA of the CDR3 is TGTGCCAGCAGCCGTCATCCCAAAGCGTCGGGTTTCTACGAGCAGTACTTC. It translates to CASSRHPKASGFYEQYF.

CDR3 in DNA: TGCAGTCTGGAAAGGACAGGGGTCACAGATACGCAGTATTTT. This encodes CSLERTGVTDTQYF. The V and J genes are TRBV20-1 and TRBJ2-3; 9 nucleotides match TRBD1. J was trimmed by 2 bases and V by 8 bases; bases with no gene match: 8. The germline V gene encodes CDR1 DFQATT and CDR2 SNEGSKA (reference sequence). The CDR3 sequence is 14 residues long.

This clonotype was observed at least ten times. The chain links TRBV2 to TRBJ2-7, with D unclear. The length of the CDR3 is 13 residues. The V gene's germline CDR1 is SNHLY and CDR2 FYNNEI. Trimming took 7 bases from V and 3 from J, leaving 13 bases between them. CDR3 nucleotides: TGTGCCAGCACTACGGATTCCTACTACGAGCAGTACTTC. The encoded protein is CASTTDSYYEQYF.

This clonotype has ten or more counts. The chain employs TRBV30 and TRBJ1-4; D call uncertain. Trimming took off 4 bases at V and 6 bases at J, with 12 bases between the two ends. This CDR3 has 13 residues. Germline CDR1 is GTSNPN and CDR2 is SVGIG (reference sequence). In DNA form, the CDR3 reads TGTGCCTGGAATGGTAACGCGGATGAAAAACTGTTTTTT. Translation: CAWNGNADEKLFF.

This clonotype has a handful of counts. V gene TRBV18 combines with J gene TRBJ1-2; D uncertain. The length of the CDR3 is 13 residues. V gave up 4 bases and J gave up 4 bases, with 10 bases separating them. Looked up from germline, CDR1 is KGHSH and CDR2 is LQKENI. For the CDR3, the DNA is TGTGCCAGCTCACTCGGACGGACCTATGGCTACACCTTC. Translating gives CASSLGRTYGYTF.

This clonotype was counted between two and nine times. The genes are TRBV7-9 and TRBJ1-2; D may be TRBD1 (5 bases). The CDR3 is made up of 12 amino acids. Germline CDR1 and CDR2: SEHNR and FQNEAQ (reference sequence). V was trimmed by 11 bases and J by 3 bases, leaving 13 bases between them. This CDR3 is CAAGQGYYGYTF. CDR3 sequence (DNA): TGTGCCGCTGGGCAGGGCTACTATGGCTACACCTTC. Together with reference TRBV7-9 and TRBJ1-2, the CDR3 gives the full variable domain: DTGVSQNPRHKITKRGQNVTFRCDPISEHNRLYWYRQTLGQGPEFLTYFQNEAQLEKSRLLSDRFSAERPKGSFSTLEIQRTEQGDSAMYLCAAGQGYYGYTFGSGTRLTVV.

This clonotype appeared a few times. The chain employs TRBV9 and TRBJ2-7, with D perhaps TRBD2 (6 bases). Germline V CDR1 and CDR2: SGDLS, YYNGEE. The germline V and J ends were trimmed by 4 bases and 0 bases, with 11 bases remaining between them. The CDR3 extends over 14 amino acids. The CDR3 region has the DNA TGTGCCAGCAGCCCTTCGGGAGCCTCCTACGAGCAGTACTTC. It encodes CASSPSGASYEQYF.

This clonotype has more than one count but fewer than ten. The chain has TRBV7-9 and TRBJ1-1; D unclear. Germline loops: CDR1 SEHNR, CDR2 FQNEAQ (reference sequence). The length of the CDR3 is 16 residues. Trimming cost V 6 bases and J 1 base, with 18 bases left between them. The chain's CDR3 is CASSSAPPTGNTEAFF. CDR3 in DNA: TGTGCCAGCAGTTCCGCCCCCCCGACGGGGAACACTGAAGCTTTCTTT.

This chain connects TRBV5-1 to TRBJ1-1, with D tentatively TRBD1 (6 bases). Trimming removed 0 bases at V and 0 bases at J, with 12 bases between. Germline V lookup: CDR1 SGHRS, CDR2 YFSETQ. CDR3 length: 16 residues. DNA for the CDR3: TGCGCCAGCAGCTTGGTGCTCAGGGGTATGAACACTGAAGCTTTCTTT. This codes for CASSLVLRGMNTEAFF.

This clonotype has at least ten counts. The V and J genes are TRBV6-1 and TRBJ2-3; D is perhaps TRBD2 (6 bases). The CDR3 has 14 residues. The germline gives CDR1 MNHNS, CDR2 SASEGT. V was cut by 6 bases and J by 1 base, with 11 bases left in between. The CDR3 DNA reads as TGTGCCAGCAGGTTGGTAGCGGGCACAGATACGCAGTATTTT. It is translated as CASRLVAGTDTQYF.

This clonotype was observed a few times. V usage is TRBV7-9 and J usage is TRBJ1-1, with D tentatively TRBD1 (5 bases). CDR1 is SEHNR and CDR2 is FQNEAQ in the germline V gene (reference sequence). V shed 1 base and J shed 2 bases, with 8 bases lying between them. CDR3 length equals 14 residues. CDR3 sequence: CASSLGDVNTEAFF. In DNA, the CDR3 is TGTGCCAGCAGCTTAGGGGACGTCAACACTGAAGCTTTCTTT.

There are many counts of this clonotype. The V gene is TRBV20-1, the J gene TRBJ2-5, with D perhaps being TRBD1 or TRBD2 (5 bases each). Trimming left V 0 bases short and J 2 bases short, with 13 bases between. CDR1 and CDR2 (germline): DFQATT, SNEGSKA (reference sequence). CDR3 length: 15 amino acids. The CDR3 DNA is TGCAGTGCTAGAGATGCGCAGGGAGCACAAGAGACCCAGTACTTC. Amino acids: CSARDAQGAQETQYF.

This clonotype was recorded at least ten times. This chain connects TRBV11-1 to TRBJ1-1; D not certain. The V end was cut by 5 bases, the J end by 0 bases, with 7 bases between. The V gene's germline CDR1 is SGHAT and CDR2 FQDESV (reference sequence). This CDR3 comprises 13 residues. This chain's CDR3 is CASSPRMNTEAFF. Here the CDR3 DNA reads TGTGCCAGCAGCCCCCGGATGAACACTGAAGCTTTCTTT.

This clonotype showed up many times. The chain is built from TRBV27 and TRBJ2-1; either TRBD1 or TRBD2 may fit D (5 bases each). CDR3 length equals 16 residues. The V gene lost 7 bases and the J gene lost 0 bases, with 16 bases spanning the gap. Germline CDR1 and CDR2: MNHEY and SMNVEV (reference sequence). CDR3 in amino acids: CASKAGRGASYNEQFF. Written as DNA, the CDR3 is TGTGCCAGCAAGGCCGGACGGGGCGCCTCCTACAATGAGCAGTTCTTC.

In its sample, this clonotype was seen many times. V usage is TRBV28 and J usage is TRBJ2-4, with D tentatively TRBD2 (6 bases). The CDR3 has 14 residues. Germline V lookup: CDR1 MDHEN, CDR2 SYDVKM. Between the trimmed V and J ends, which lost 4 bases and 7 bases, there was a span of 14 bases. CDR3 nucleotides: TGTGCCAGCAGTTCCGGGACTCCGGTCAACATTCAGTACTTC. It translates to CASSSGTPVNIQYF.

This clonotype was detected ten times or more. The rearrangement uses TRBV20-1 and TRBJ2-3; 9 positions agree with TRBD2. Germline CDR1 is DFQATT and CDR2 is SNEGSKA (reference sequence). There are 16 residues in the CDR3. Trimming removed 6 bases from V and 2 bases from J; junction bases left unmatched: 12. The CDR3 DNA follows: TGCAGTGCCTCCCGTAATCTAGCGGGGCCCACAGATACGCAGTATTTT. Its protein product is CSASRNLAGPTDTQYF.

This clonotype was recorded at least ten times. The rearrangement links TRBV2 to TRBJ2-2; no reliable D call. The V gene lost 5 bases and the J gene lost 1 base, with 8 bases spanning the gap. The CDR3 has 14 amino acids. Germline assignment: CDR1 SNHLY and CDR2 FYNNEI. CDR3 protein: CASSIRLNTGELFF. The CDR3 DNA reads TGTGCCAGCAGTATCCGATTGAACACCGGGGAGCTGTTTTTT. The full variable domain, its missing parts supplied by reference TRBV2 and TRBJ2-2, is EPEVTQTPSHQVTQMGQEVILRCVPISNHLYFYWYRQILGQKVEFLVSFYNNEISEKSEIFDDQFSVERPDGSNFTLKIRSTKLEDSAMYFCASSIRLNTGELFFGEGSRLTVL.

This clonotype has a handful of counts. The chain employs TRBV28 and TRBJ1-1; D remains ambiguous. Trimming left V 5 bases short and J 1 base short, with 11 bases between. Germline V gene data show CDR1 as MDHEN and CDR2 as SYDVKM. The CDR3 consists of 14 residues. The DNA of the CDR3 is TGTGCCAGCAGTCCTTGGGTCCAGAACACTGAAGCTTTCTTT. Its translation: CASSPWVQNTEAFF.

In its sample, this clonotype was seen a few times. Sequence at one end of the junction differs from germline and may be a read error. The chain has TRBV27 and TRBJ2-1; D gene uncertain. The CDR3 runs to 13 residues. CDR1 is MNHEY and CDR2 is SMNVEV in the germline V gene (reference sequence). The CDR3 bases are TGTGCCAGCAGTTTAGGTTCCTACAATGAGCCGTTCTTC. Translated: CASSLGSYNEPFF.

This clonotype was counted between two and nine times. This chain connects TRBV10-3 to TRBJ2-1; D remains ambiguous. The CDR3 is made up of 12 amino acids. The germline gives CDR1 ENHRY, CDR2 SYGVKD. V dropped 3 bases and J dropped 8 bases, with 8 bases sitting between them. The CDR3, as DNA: TGTGCCATCAGTGACCTAGACGATGAGCAGTTCTTC. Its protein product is CAISDLDDEQFF.